This T cell receptor (beta chain) was sequenced during a study of T cells in Graves' hyperthyroidism and ophthalmopathy. General observations from the study: Most thyroid-expanded clonotypes above 0.001 were also found in blood. In validation, the model predicted ophthalmopathy. These predictions came a median approximately 5.9 months before onset.

This clonotype was detected a few times. Its antigen is unidentified. This sequence may be a read error, since a much larger clone differs from it by one base. TCR beta CDR3 region amplification was performed from RNA transcripts. The primer set for the first-round RT-PCR of the TCR CDR3 was HTBI. TCRdb passed the multiplex PCR reads through MiXCR, listing each CDR3 protein once. The table lists a few hundred thousand distinct CDR3 sequences, approximately 14% of them singletons, with around 7.8% in the top ten. The CDR3 spans 14 residues. In germline, CDR1 is GTSNPN, CDR2 SVGIG (reference sequence). Graves' hyperthyroidism showing no ophthalmopathy progression within 18 months was considered stable. Disease duration under 2 months; hyperthyroidism patients were aged 18 to 65.

The sample was blood. The V gene is TRBV30, the J gene TRBJ2-7; no definite D call. This sequence originates from a woman in her 30s with Graves' hyperthyroidism. The CDR3 is CTWSVSGFIYEQYF. CDR3 bases: TGTACCTGGAGTGTCTCCGGTTTCATATACGAGCAGTACTTC.